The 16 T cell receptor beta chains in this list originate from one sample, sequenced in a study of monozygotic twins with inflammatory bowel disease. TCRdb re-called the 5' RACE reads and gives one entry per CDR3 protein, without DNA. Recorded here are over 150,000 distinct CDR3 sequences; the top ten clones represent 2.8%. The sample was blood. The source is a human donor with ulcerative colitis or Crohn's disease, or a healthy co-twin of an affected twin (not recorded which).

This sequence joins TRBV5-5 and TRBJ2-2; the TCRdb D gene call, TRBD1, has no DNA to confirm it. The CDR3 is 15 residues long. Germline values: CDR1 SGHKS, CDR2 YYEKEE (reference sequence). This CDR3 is CASSYRVNRPGELFF.

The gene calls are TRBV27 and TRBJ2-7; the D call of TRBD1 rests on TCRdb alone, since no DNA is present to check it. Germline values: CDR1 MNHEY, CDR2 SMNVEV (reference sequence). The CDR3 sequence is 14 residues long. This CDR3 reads CASSLWDNPYEQYF.

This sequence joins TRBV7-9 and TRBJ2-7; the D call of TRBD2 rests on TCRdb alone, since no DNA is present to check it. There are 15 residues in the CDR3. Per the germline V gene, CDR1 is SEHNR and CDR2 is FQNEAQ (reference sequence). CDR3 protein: CASSPGVAGDHEQYF.

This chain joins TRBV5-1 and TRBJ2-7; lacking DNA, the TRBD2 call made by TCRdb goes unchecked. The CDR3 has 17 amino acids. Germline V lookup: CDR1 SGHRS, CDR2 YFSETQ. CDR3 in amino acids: CASSLRAGLAGPYEQYF.

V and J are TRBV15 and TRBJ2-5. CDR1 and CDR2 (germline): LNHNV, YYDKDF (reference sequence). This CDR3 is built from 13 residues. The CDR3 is CATSRDYQGTQYF.

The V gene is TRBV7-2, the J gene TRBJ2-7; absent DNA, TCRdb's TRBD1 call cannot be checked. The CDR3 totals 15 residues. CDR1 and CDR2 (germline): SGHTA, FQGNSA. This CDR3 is CASSFTGTGGREQYF. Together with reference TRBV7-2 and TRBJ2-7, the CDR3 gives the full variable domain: GAGVSQSPSNKVTEKGKDVELRCDPISGHTALYWYRQSLGQGLEFLIYFQGNSAPDKSGLPSDRFSAERTGGSVSTLTIQRTQQEDSAVYLCASSFTGTGGREQYFGPGTRLTVT.

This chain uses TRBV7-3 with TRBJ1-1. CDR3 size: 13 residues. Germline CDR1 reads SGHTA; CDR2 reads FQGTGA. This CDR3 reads CVSSPRVGTEAFF.

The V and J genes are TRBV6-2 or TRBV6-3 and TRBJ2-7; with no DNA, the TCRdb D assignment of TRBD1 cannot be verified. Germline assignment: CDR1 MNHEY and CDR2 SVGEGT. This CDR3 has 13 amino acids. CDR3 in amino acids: CASSWTGEFEQYF.

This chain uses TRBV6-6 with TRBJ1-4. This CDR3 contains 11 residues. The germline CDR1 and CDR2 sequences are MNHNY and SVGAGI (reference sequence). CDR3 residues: CASSYDEKLFF.

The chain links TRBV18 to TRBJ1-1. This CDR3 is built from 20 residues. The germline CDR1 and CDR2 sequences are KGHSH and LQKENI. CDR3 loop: CASSLEPIVVEDRSNTEAFF.

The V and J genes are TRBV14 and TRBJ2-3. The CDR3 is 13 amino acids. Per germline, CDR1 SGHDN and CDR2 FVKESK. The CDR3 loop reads CASNRGILDTQYF. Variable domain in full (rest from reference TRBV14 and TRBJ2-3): EAGVTQFPSHSVIEKGQTVTLRCDPISGHDNLYWYRRVMGKEIKFLLHFVKESKQDESGMPNNRFLAERTGGTYSTLKVQPAELEDSGVYFCASNRGILDTQYFGPGTRLTVL.

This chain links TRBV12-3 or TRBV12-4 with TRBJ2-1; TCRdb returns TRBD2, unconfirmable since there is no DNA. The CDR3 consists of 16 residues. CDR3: CASSFLAGVDDNEQFF.

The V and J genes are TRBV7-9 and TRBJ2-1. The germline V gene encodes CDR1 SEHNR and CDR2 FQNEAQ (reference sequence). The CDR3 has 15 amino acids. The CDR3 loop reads CASSPDADRNNEQFF.

The CDR3 loop reads CAISESLGGQETQYF. The rearrangement joins TRBV10-3 to TRBJ2-5. Per germline, CDR1 ENHRY and CDR2 SYGVKD. This CDR3 contains 15 residues.

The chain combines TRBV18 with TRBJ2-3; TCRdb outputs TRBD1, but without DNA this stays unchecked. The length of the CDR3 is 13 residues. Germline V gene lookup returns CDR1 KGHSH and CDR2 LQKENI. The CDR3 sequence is CASSPGSPDTQYF.

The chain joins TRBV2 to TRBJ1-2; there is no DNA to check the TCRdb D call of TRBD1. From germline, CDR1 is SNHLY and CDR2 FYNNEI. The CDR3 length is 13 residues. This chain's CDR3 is CASSPLGGYGYTF.